The present TCR beta chain was sequenced within a study of shared T cell receptors in the human thymus. Germline V gene lookup returns CDR1 SGHRS and CDR2 YFSETQ. V shed 6 bases and J shed 5 bases, with 11 bases lying between them. The CDR3 runs to 12 residues. This clone was detected once. The method was immunoSEQ multiplex PCR; TCRdb's version includes in-frame clones alone and lacks a portion of them. The repertoire consists of about 730,000 clones, with 80% to 90% occurring once and the leading ten covering under 0.012%. The same data also contributed to another study, on human thymus T cells. In that study: Corrective surgery for congenital heart defects was being performed on the healthy Finnish infants who served as donors. Corrective heart surgery yielded the resections from which the thymus tissue came. Seemingly biased V and J gene usage marked thymic and blood repertoires. Related research reported highly overlapping thymic repertoires among unrelated individuals.

The receptor's source is a girl under three years old with a congenital heart defect. This sequence joins TRBV5-1 and TRBJ1-2, with D maybe TRBD1 (5 bases). Sequencing was done on a sample of thymocytes. The CDR3 spells CASKGRTYGYTF. CDR3 in DNA: TGCGCCAGCAAAGGACGGACATATGGCTACACCTTC.